A selection of T cell receptor beta chains follows, all from one sample in a study of blood T cell repertoires in COVID-19. Repertoires were generated with immunoSEQ multiplex PCR, while TCRdb's copy carries only in-frame clones and drops some. Of some 46,000 clones in the sample, more than 80% were seen once. The specimen was peripheral blood. These receptors were taken from a man between 60 and 75 years old with acute or convalescent COVID-19. CDR3s include the opening cysteine and the closing phenylalanine or tryptophan. A D gene is named only where the DNA matches it firmly. Clone size is stated in some rows and not others, as once, few, many or a class when expanded.

clone size	V gene	D gene	J gene	CDR3 protein	CDR3 DNA
-	TRBV11-2	-	TRBJ1-4	CASSLEFRGKLFF	TGTGCCAGCAGCTTAGAATTCCGCGGAAAACTGTTTTTT
-	TRBV9	TRBD2	TRBJ2-1	CASSVGGAGRDHEQFF	TGTGCCAGCAGCGTAGGCGGGGCGGGGAGGGATCATGAGCAGTTCTTC
-	TRBV5-4	TRBD2	TRBJ2-3	CASSLAGTSGRGGTDTQYF	TGTGCCAGCAGCTTGGCCGGGACTAGCGGGAGGGGGGGCACAGATACGCAGTATTTT
-	TRBV7-9	-	TRBJ1-4	CASSLGASNEKLFF	TGTGCCAGCAGCTTAGGGGCGAGTAATGAAAAACTGTTTTTT
-	TRBV2	TRBD2	TRBJ2-2	CASSLAGGSTGELFF	TGTGCCAGCAGTTTAGCGGGAGGTAGCACCGGGGAGCTGTTTTTT
-	TRBV11-3	-	TRBJ2-1	CASSLGSEQFF	TGTGCCAGCAGCTTAGGGAGTGAGCAGTTCTTC
-	TRBV5-1	TRBD2	TRBJ2-7	CASSLGAGGDEQYF	TGCGCCAGCAGCTTGGGGGCCGGGGGGGACGAGCAGTACTTC
-	TRBV29-1	TRBD2	TRBJ2-1	CSVEDSRTLAGPDVNEQFF	TGCAGCGTTGAAGATAGTCGCACTCTAGCGGGACCGGATGTAAATGAGCAGTTCTTC
few	TRBV28	-	TRBJ1-5	CASNHNQPQHF	TGTGCCAGCAATCACAATCAGCCCCAGCATTTT
-	TRBV10-3	-	TRBJ1-5	CAISESGGRNQPQHF	TGTGCCATCAGTGAGTCAGGGGGTCGCAATCAGCCCCAGCATTTT
-	TRBV15	-	TRBJ1-4	CATSRDGNEKLFF	TGTGCCACCAGCAGAGACGGTAATGAAAAACTGTTTTTT
-	TRBV6-6	-	TRBJ1-2	CAGRTGNYGYTF	TGTGCCGGTCGGACGGGAAACTATGGCTACACCTTC
-	TRBV28	-	TRBJ1-2	CASSVRTRYTF	TGTGCCAGCTCCGTTCGAACACGCTACACCTTC
-	TRBV6-5	-	TRBJ1-2	CASSYTGTAGYTF	TGTGCCAGCAGTTATACAGGGACGGCTGGCTACACCTTC
-	TRBV29-1	-	TRBJ1-1	CSGTRGRNTEAFF	TGCAGCGGAACCAGGGGAAGGAACACTGAAGCTTTCTTT
-	TRBV30	-	TRBJ2-1	CAWSVRTKEQFF	TGTGCCTGGAGTGTACGCACTAAGGAGCAGTTCTTC
-	TRBV2	-	TRBJ1-2	CASGAENYGYTF	TGTGCGAGCGGAGCAGAGAACTATGGCTACACCTTC
-	TRBV7-9	-	TRBJ1-4	CASSLLGDVEKLFF	TGTGCCAGCAGCTTATTAGGGGATGTTGAAAAACTGTTTTTT
-	TRBV4-1	-	TRBJ1-1	CASSLGPGSTEAFF	TGCGCCAGCAGCCTTGGCCCGGGGAGCACTGAAGCTTTCTTT
-	TRBV10-2	TRBD2	TRBJ2-1	CASISGRGLHNEQFF	TGCGCCAGCATTAGCGGGAGGGGGTTGCACAATGAGCAGTTCTTC
-	TRBV19	-	TRBJ2-2	CAPCPGHNTGELFF	TGTGCCCCGTGCCCGGGACATAACACCGGGGAGCTGTTTTTT
-	TRBV7-3	TRBD2	TRBJ2-6	CASSTLPGLAGPSGANVLTF	TGTGCCAGCAGCACATTACCGGGACTAGCGGGGCCCTCTGGGGCCAACGTCCTGACTTTC
-	TRBV18	-	TRBJ2-7	CASSPWLAAYEQYF	TGTGCCAGCTCACCATGGCTTGCGGCCTACGAGCAGTACTTC
-	TRBV24-1	TRBD1	TRBJ1-4	CGLDRTATNEKLFF	TGCGGACTGGACAGGACCGCAACTAATGAAAAACTGTTTTTT